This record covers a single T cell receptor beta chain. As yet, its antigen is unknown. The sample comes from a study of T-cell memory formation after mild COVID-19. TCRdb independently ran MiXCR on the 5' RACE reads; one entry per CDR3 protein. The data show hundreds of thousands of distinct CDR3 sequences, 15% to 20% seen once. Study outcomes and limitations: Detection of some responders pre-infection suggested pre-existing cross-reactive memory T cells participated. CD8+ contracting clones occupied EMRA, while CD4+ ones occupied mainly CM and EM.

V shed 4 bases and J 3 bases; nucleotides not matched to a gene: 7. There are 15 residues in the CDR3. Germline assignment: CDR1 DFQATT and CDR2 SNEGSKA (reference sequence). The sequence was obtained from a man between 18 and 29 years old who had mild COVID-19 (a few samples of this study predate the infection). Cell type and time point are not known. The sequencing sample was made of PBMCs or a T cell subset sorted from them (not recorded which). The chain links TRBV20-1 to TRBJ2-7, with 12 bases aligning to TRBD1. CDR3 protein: CSANSGTGGGYEQYF. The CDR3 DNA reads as TGCAGTGCTAACTCCGGGACAGGGGGCGGCTACGAGCAGTACTTC.